These 23 T cell receptor beta chains came from one sample sequenced in a study of T cell responses to AZD1222 COVID-19 vaccine (dated by TCRdb to the early 2020s). Sample time point, as interpreted from the label and publication: about 28 days (+/-7) after the second vaccine dose. The library was obtained by the immunoSEQ multiplex PCR assay. TCRdb took over this immuneACCESS table, retaining in-frame rearrangements with V and J assigned. Such tables are incomplete; in checked studies, under half of the missing clones stem from an unresolved V gene, and the remainder is unexplained. Across this sample there are about 120,000 clones, with about nine tenths seen only once. The leading ten clones occupy roughly 6.7% of the sample. The sample consisted of peripheral blood, taken 28 days after the second AZD1222 dose. These receptor sequences come from an adult who received the AZD1222 COVID-19 vaccine.

The chain uses TRBV2 and TRBJ2-1, with 10 bases matching TRBD1. The trim removed 8 bases at V and 5 bases at J, leaving 3 bases unmatched. This CDR3 comprises 13 residues. The germline CDR1 and CDR2 sequences are SNHLY and FYNNEI. In nucleotides, the CDR3 is TGTGCCAGCTCCGGACAGGGGGACAATGAGCAGTTCTTC. It translates to CASSGQGDNEQFF.

The V and J genes are TRBV19 and TRBJ1-2; 12 bases map to TRBD1. Germline V gene data show CDR1 as LNHDA and CDR2 as SQIVND (reference sequence). With V trimmed by 10 bases and J by 7 bases, 7 bases remained unmatched. The length of the CDR3 is 13 residues. The CDR3 reads CAIQGQGASGYTF. The CDR3 DNA reads TGTGCCATTCAGGGACAGGGGGCTTCTGGCTACACCTTC.

V gene TRBV29-1 combines with J gene TRBJ1-1; D is uncertain. V dropped 6 bases and J dropped 2 bases, with 16 bases sitting between them. Germline V gene data show CDR1 as SQVTM and CDR2 as ANQGSEA. The CDR3 has 14 residues. The CDR3 is CSVAVVASNTEAFF. CDR3 in DNA: TGCAGCGTCGCCGTGGTGGCCAGCAACACTGAAGCTTTCTTT. Looking up the rest from reference TRBV29-1 and TRBJ1-1 gives the full variable domain: SAVISQKPSRDICQRGTSLTIQCQVDSQVTMMFWYRQQPGQSLTLIATANQGSEATYESGFVIDKFPISRPNLTFSTLTVSNMSPEDSSIYLCSVAVVASNTEAFFGQGTRLTVV.

This clone is a singleton in its sample. The chain employs TRBV28 and TRBJ1-6; D is possibly TRBD1 (5 bases). The germline V gene encodes CDR1 MDHEN and CDR2 SYDVKM. The CDR3 runs to 12 residues. Trimming stripped 5 bases from V and 18 bases from J, with 17 bases between. CDR3 in amino acids: CASSPPGRTPHF. The CDR3 DNA follows: TGTGCCAGCAGTCCCCCGGGGCGGACCCCCCACTTT.

V gene TRBV5-1 combines with J gene TRBJ1-5, with unresolved D. Germline assignment: CDR1 SGHRS and CDR2 YFSETQ. This CDR3 is built from 15 residues. Trimming stripped 2 bases from V and 7 bases from J, with 16 bases between. CDR3 in amino acids: CASSLYRGNSQPQHF. The CDR3 DNA reads TGCGCCAGCAGCTTATATCGGGGAAATTCGCAGCCCCAGCATTTT.

The CDR3 DNA is TGTGCCAGCAGTTCCGGACAGGCGGGCAATCAGCCCCAGCATTTT. Its translation: CASSSGQAGNQPQHF. V usage is TRBV28 and J usage is TRBJ1-5, with 7 positions matching TRBD1. This CDR3 has 15 amino acids. With V trimmed by 4 bases and J by 2 bases, 5 bases remained unmatched. Per the germline V gene, CDR1 is MDHEN and CDR2 is SYDVKM. The variable domain in full, with the rest retrieved from reference TRBV28 and TRBJ1-5, is DVKVTQSSRYLVKRTGEKVFLECVQDMDHENMFWYRQDPGLGLRLIYFSYDVKMKEKGDIPEGYSVSREKKERFSLILESASTNQTSMYLCASSSGQAGNQPQHFGDGTRLSIL.

The chain employs TRBV4-1 and TRBJ1-4; maybe TRBD1 (5 bases). Trimming took off 0 bases at V and 8 bases at J, with 10 bases between the two ends. The length of the CDR3 is 14 residues. Per germline, CDR1 MGHRA and CDR2 YSYEKL. Here the CDR3 reads CASSQDRDSEKLFF. CDR3 in DNA: TGCGCCAGCAGCCAAGACAGGGATTCAGAAAAACTGTTTTTT.

The J gene is TRBJ1-1, the V gene TRBV4-3, with D tentatively TRBD1 (5 bases). CDR3 length equals 13 residues. Germline loops: CDR1 LGHNA, CDR2 YSLEER. The V end was cut by 1 base, the J end by 7 bases, with 10 bases between. This chain's CDR3 is CASSQGTTGEAFF. CDR3 DNA sequence: TGCGCCAGCAGCCAAGGGACAACAGGTGAAGCTTTCTTT.

V gene TRBV7-6 combines with J gene TRBJ2-2, with D possibly being TRBD1 or TRBD2 (5 bases each). With 0 bases removed from V and 2 bases from J, the gap between germline ends came to 10 bases. This CDR3 is 16 amino acids long. Germline CDR1 reads SGHVS; CDR2 reads FNYEAQ. The DNA for the CDR3 is TGTGCCAGCAGCTTAGCGGGGACGGTTAACACCGGGGAGCTGTTTTTT. Protein sequence: CASSLAGTVNTGELFF.

V is TRBV3-1 (or the pseudogene TRBV3-2) and J is TRBJ2-5, with D perhaps assigned TRBD1 or TRBD2 (5 bases each). The CDR3 runs to 14 residues. Germline-derived CDR1 and CDR2 are LGHDT and YNNKEL (reference sequence). V was clipped by 7 bases and J by 1 base, with 13 bases between them. CDR3 nucleotides: TGTGCCAGCATGGGGGTGGGGATCCAAGAGACCCAGTACTTC. It translates to CASMGVGIQETQYF.

The V call is TRBV7-9, the J call TRBJ1-1; D gene ambiguous. CDR3 length: 12 amino acids. Germline CDR1 SEHNR, CDR2 FQNEAQ (reference sequence). V was shortened by 6 bases and J by 11 bases, with 16 bases between the two germline ends. CDR3 region: CASSLRDTGAFF. In DNA, the CDR3 is TGTGCCAGCAGTTTAAGAGATACGGGTGCTTTCTTT.

The chain is built from TRBV4-3 and TRBJ2-7, with a weak D call TRBD2 (6 bases). Trimming stripped 0 bases from V and 5 bases from J, with 23 bases between. CDR1 is LGHNA and CDR2 is YSLEER in the germline V gene. The CDR3 is 18 residues long. CDR3 nucleotides: TGCGCCAGCAGCCAAGAGGGCGATCTGGCGGACTACCCGCACGAGCAGTACTTC. Translation gives CASSQEGDLADYPHEQYF.

This clone was seen more than once but under ten times. The chain couples TRBV28 to TRBJ1-2, with a possible D match to TRBD1 (5 bases). The germline V gene has CDR1 MDHEN and CDR2 SYDVKM. There are 14 residues in the CDR3. V was cut by 8 bases and J by 8 bases, with 21 bases left in between. CDR3 DNA sequence: TGTGCCAGCCGGTCCGGGGGGGTGGGTTACGGCTACACCTTC. This sequence encodes CASRSGGVGYGYTF.

This chain uses TRBV19 with TRBJ1-4; D is uncertain. Between the trimmed V and J ends, which lost 4 bases and 2 bases, there was a span of 11 bases. The CDR3 is 15 amino acids. CDR1 and CDR2 from the germline V gene are LNHDA and SQIVND (reference sequence). CDR3 coding DNA: TGTGCCAGTAGTAGGCGTCCCTCGACTAATGAAAAACTGTTTTTT. This sequence encodes CASSRRPSTNEKLFF.

CDR3 nucleotide sequence: TGTGCCAGCTCACTAAACATGGGACAGGCCCGCGACGAGCAGTACTTC. As protein: CASSLNMGQARDEQYF. The chain couples TRBV18 to TRBJ2-7, with 8 bases lining up with TRBD1. J lost 5 bases, V lost 4 bases, and 13 bases had no gene match. CDR1 and CDR2 (germline): KGHSH, LQKENI. The CDR3 is 16 amino acids.

The J gene is TRBJ1-1, the V gene TRBV11-1; D is perhaps TRBD1 (5 bases). There are 13 residues in the CDR3. CDR1 SGHAT and CDR2 FQDESV come from the germline V gene (reference sequence). The V gene lost 2 bases and the J gene lost 7 bases, with 11 bases spanning the gap. CDR3 nucleotides: TGTGCCAGCAGCTTAAGACGGGACGGTGAAGCTTTCTTT. Its protein is CASSLRRDGEAFF. The full variable domain, its missing parts supplied by reference TRBV11-1 and TRBJ1-1, is EAEVAQSPRYKITEKSQAVAFWCDPISGHATLYWYRQILGQGPELLVQFQDESVVDDSQLPKDRFSAERLKGVDSTLKIQPAELGDSAMYLCASSLRRDGEAFFGQGTRLTVV.

CDR3 residues: CASSQDGGRNEKLFF. The CDR3 nucleotides are TGTGCCAGCAGCCAAGATGGGGGGAGAAATGAAAAACTGTTTTTT. This rearrangement joins TRBV3-1 (or the pseudogene TRBV3-2) to TRBJ1-4; D perhaps matches TRBD1 (5 bases). The CDR3 covers 15 residues. Trimming removed 0 bases at V and 5 bases at J, with 10 bases between. Germline-derived CDR1 and CDR2 are LGHDT and YNNKEL (reference sequence).

The V call is TRBV2, the J call TRBJ1-5, with TRBD1 matching over 7 bases. J was trimmed by 6 bases and V by 5 bases; bases with no gene match: 7. Germline assignment: CDR1 SNHLY and CDR2 FYNNEI. This CDR3 contains 14 residues. CDR3 loop: CASSLDRDGQPQHF. DNA of the CDR3: TGTGCCAGCAGTTTAGACAGGGACGGTCAGCCCCAGCATTTT.

The CDR3 reads CASSSKTGGTNEKLFF. The CDR3 coding sequence is TGTGCCAGCAGTTCGAAGACAGGGGGCACGAATGAAAAACTGTTTTTT. The rearrangement links TRBV7-6 to TRBJ1-4, with 10 bases matching TRBD1. J gave up 5 bases and V 6 bases, and 9 bases lay outside the gene matches. The germline CDR1 and CDR2 sequences are SGHVS and FNYEAQ. The CDR3 runs 16 residues.

This chain uses TRBV27 with TRBJ1-1, with TRBD1 as a possible D gene (5 bases). Trimming took off 2 bases at V and 4 bases at J, with 17 bases between the two ends. The CDR3 spans 16 residues. Germline V gene lookup returns CDR1 MNHEY and CDR2 SMNVEV (reference sequence). CDR3 sequence: CASSLVGTRVSTEAFF. The CDR3 region has the DNA TGTGCCAGCAGTTTAGTCGGGACCAGGGTGAGCACTGAAGCTTTCTTT.

The chain links TRBV7-9 to TRBJ1-6; D unresolved. Germline V CDR1 and CDR2: SEHNR, FQNEAQ (reference sequence). Trimming pared 4 bases from V and 9 bases from J, leaving 7 bases between. CDR3 length: 12 amino acids. In nucleotides, the CDR3 is TGTGCCAGCAGCTCTAGCAGTTCACCCCTCCACTTT. It is translated as CASSSSSSPLHF.

The J gene is TRBJ2-1, the V gene TRBV6-2 or TRBV6-3, with D possibly TRBD2 on 6 matching bases. CDR3 length: 15 residues. In germline, CDR1 is MNHEY, CDR2 SVGEGT. Trimming took 6 bases from V and 8 from J, leaving 20 bases between them. CDR3 in amino acids: CASSRGGLASDEQFF. DNA for the CDR3: TGTGCCAGCAGCCGCGGAGGGTTAGCTAGTGATGAGCAGTTCTTC.

This clone occurred a few times. The chain carries TRBV11-1 and TRBJ2-5; tentative D call: TRBD1 (6 bases). CDR3 size: 15 residues. CDR1 is SGHAT, CDR2 FQDESV, per germline (reference sequence). Trimming stripped 5 bases from V and 5 bases from J, with 18 bases between. DNA of the CDR3: TGTGCCAGCAGCCCCCTAACAGGGAACCGGGAGACCCAGTACTTC. Translated: CASSPLTGNRETQYF.